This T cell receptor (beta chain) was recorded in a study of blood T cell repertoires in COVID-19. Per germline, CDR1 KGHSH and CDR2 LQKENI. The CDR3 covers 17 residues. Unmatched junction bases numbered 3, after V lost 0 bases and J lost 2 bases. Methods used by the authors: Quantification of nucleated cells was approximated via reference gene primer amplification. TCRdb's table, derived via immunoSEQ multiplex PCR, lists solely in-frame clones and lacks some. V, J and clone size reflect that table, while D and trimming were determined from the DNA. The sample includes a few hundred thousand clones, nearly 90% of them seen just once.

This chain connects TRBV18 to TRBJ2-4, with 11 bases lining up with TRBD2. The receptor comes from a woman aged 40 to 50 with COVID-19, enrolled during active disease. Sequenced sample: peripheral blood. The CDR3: CASSPPVTSGTKNIQYF. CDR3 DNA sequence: TGTGCCAGCTCACCACCTGTGACTAGCGGGACCAAAAACATTCAGTACTTC.